Sequencing of this T cell receptor beta chain was carried out in a study of cytomegalovirus exposure and HLA in healthy donors. With 3 bases removed from V and 6 bases from J, the gap between germline ends came to 12 bases. Per the germline V gene, CDR1 is SGHDN and CDR2 is FVKESK. The CDR3 has 14 residues. The PCR ran on 60 Vbeta and 13 Jbeta primers. Sequenced by immunoSEQ multiplex PCR; TCRdb stores in-frame clones only, minus some. The sample holds about 70,000 clones, roughly 89% seen once. The chain joins TRBV14 to TRBJ1-5; a weak D match, TRBD1 (5 bases). This clonotype was sampled from a woman aged 25 to 39 in good health and CMV-seronegative. The material sequenced was PBMCs. In nucleotides, the CDR3 is TGTGCCAGCAGCCACCAATGGCAGGGTCAGCCCCAGCATTTT. Amino acid sequence: CASSHQWQGQPQHF.